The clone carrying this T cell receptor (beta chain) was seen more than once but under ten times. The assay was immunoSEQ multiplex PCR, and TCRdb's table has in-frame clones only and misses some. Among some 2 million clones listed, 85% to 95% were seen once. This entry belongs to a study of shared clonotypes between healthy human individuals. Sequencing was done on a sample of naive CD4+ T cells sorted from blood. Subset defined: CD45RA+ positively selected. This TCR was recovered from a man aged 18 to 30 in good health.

The CDR3 spells CASSLLPGDGDSPLHF. In nucleotides, the CDR3 is TGTGCCAGCAGTTTACTGCCTGGCGATGGTGATTCACCCCTCCACTTT. The chain employs TRBV28 and TRBJ1-6; no clear D. Trimming shortened V by 2 bases and J by 8 bases, and 16 bases separated the two germline ends. Looked up from germline, CDR1 is MDHEN and CDR2 is SYDVKM. The CDR3 extends over 16 amino acids.